The 32 T cell receptor beta chains below all came from one sample that was sequenced in a study of PD-1 blockade in classical Hodgkin lymphoma. As for time point: cycle 4 day 1 (C4D1), after less than seven weeks of nivolumab. Patients all relapsed after autologous stem cell transplantation, and there was variation in brentuximab vedotin exposure. The protocol was immunoSEQ multiplex PCR, while the TCRdb copy is restricted to in-frame clones and leaves out a portion. In the table there are tens of thousands of clones, around 80% of which are singletons. The source material was peripheral blood mononuclear cells (PBMCs), sampled before the fourth cycle of nivolumab. The receptors derive from a human donor with classical Hodgkin lymphoma.

This chain joins TRBV19 and TRBJ1-2, with D uncertain. Germline CDR1 LNHDA, CDR2 SQIVND (reference sequence). Trimming pared 1 base from V and 4 bases from J, leaving 13 bases between. The CDR3 spans 15 residues. CDR3 DNA: TGTGCCAGTAGTATAGGCGGGCAGCCCTTCTATGGCTACACCTTC. Encoded protein: CASSIGGQPFYGYTF.

The chain has TRBV7-9 and TRBJ1-2; possible D gene TRBD1, 6 bases. The CDR3 loop spans 18 amino acids. Germline V gene lookup returns CDR1 SEHNR and CDR2 FQNEAQ (reference sequence). V lost 4 bases and J 1 base, leaving 22 bases between the germline ends. In nucleotides, the CDR3 is TGTGCCAGCAGCTACGACCCAGGACAGCATCTTTTTAACTATGGCTACACCTTC. It translates to CASSYDPGQHLFNYGYTF.

This clone has just one count. The chain has TRBV5-4 and TRBJ1-4, with unresolved D. The germline gives CDR1 SGHNT, CDR2 YYREEE (reference sequence). This CDR3 has 15 residues. With 0 bases removed from V and 0 bases from J, the gap between germline ends came to 6 bases. The DNA for the CDR3 is TGTGCCAGCAGCTTGGATGGGGCAACTAATGAAAAACTGTTTTTT. The encoded protein is CASSLDGATNEKLFF.

This chain links TRBV12-5 with TRBJ2-5; no firm D call. Germline V gene data show CDR1 as LGHNT and CDR2 as FRNRAP. The V end lost 6 bases, the J end lost 5 bases, and 7 bases lay between the germline ends. This CDR3 spans 11 amino acids. CDR3 protein: CASGVAETQYF. The CDR3 DNA sequence: TGTGCTAGTGGGGTGGCTGAGACCCAGTACTTC.

The V and J genes are TRBV11-1 and TRBJ1-6; possible D gene TRBD1, 6 bases. Looked up from germline, CDR1 is SGHAT and CDR2 is FQDESV (reference sequence). Trimming shortened V by 1 base and J by 13 bases, and 14 bases separated the two germline ends. The CDR3 has 14 amino acids. CDR3: CASSLEDGTGPLHF. CDR3 bases: TGTGCCAGCAGCTTAGAAGACGGTACAGGGCCCCTCCACTTT.

V gene TRBV29-1 combines with J gene TRBJ2-1; possibly TRBD1 for D (5 bases). V lost 6 bases and J 8 bases, leaving 26 bases between the germline ends. This CDR3 region has 16 residues. Germline CDR1 is SQVTM and CDR2 is ANQGSEA. CDR3: CSVQEGRRALLDEQFF. CDR3 DNA sequence: TGCAGCGTGCAAGAAGGGCGCAGGGCTCTGTTGGATGAGCAGTTCTTC.

The V call is TRBV19, the J call TRBJ2-3, with TRBD1 identical over 7 bases. The CDR3 totals 14 residues. V was pared by 3 bases and J by 5 bases, with 5 bases of the junction left unmatched. The germline V gene has CDR1 LNHDA and CDR2 SQIVND (reference sequence). The CDR3, as DNA: TGTGCCAGTAGTATGAGTAGGGGGCAAGATACGCAGTATTTT. Translation gives CASSMSRGQDTQYF.

The J gene is TRBJ2-3, the V gene TRBV18; D is unclear. Trimming took off 8 bases at V and 6 bases at J, with 6 bases between the two ends. The germline CDR1 and CDR2 sequences are KGHSH and LQKENI. The CDR3 is 10 residues long. The DNA of the CDR3 is TGTGCCAGCGGTTCGGATACGCAGTATTTT. Protein product: CASGSDTQYF.

This clone was detected only a few times. This chain connects TRBV19 to TRBJ1-2; D unresolved. This CDR3 is built from 14 residues. Germline V gene lookup returns CDR1 LNHDA and CDR2 SQIVND (reference sequence). Between the trimmed V and J ends, which lost 3 bases and 4 bases, there was a span of 12 bases. The CDR3 sequence: CASSMTNNRYGYTF. DNA of the CDR3: TGTGCCAGTAGTATGACAAATAACCGCTATGGCTACACCTTC.

V usage is TRBV7-2 and J usage is TRBJ2-3, with a tentative D call TRBD2 (7 bases). Trimming cost V 1 base and J 6 bases, with 11 bases left between them. The length of the CDR3 is 14 residues. The germline V gene has CDR1 SGHTA and CDR2 FQGNSA. The CDR3 region has the DNA TGTGCCAGCAGCTTAGGGGGGGGCAGGGATACGCAGTATTTT. It specifies CASSLGGGRDTQYF.

As to this clone: The sample has other DNA sequences that encode this CDR3 too. The chain has TRBV6-6 and TRBJ2-1, with 8 bases fitting TRBD1. V was pared by 6 bases and J by 5 bases, with 6 bases of the junction left unmatched. CDR3 length: 14 amino acids. In germline, CDR1 is MNHNY, CDR2 SVGAGI (reference sequence). The CDR3 DNA follows: TGTGCCAGCAGCTCCAGGGACAGGAACAATGAGCAGTTCTTC. Translating it yields CASSSRDRNNEQFF.

V gene TRBV7-2 combines with J gene TRBJ2-2; D possibly corresponds to TRBD2 (5 bases). The V end lost 7 bases, the J end lost 4 bases, and 13 bases lay between the germline ends. Germline loops: CDR1 SGHTA, CDR2 FQGNSA. This CDR3 region has 14 residues. The CDR3 nucleotides read TGTGCCAGCACAGTTATGGGGAGCACCGGGGAGCTGTTTTTT. It yields the protein CASTVMGSTGELFF.

The chain is built from TRBV19 and TRBJ2-4, with 7 bases matching TRBD2. This CDR3 contains 13 residues. CDR1 is LNHDA, CDR2 SQIVND, per germline (reference sequence). Unmatched junction bases numbered 7, after V lost 5 bases and J lost 9 bases. The CDR3 protein is CASSWEGVGIQYF. The CDR3 nucleotides are TGTGCCAGTAGTTGGGAGGGAGTAGGCATTCAGTACTTC.

V and J are TRBV6-5 and TRBJ2-3; D remains unclear. There are 11 residues in the CDR3. Germline V lookup: CDR1 MNHEY, CDR2 SVGAGI. Trimming took off 6 bases at V and 11 bases at J, with 12 bases between the two ends. Here the CDR3 DNA reads TGTGCCAGCAGCTCGATGGCTGAGCAGTATTTT. Protein product: CASSSMAEQYF.

On this clone: Other DNA sequences of this sample code for an identical CDR3. The chain uses TRBV28 and TRBJ2-7, with 9 positions matching TRBD2. Germline assignment: CDR1 MDHEN and CDR2 SYDVKM. V lost 5 bases and J lost 4; bases outside the gene matches: 9. The CDR3 contains 15 residues. DNA of the CDR3: TGTGCCAGCAGTCCTGCGGGGGGGCTTACGTACGAGCAGTACTTC. It encodes CASSPAGGLTYEQYF.

This sequence joins TRBV7-2 and TRBJ2-2, with TRBD1 matching over 10 bases. The junction had 6 bases not matched to a gene; V was cut back by 5 bases and J by 6 bases. The length of the CDR3 is 15 residues. Germline V gene data show CDR1 as SGHTA and CDR2 as FQGNSA. The CDR3: CASSIGTGEAGELFF. The DNA for the CDR3 is TGTGCCAGCAGCATCGGGACAGGGGAAGCCGGGGAGCTGTTTTTT.

The gene calls are TRBV7-2 and TRBJ2-7; D is perhaps TRBD2 (6 bases). V lost 1 base and J 1 base, leaving 8 bases between the germline ends. The CDR3 contains 14 residues. Germline assignment: CDR1 SGHTA and CDR2 FQGNSA. CDR3 amino acids: CASSLGGDSYEQYF. The DNA for the CDR3 is TGTGCCAGCAGCTTAGGGGGGGATTCCTACGAGCAGTACTTC. Supplemented by reference TRBV7-2 and TRBJ2-7, the full variable domain reads GAGVSQSPSNKVTEKGKDVELRCDPISGHTALYWYRQSLGQGLEFLIYFQGNSAPDKSGLPSDRFSAERTGGSVSTLTIQRTQQEDSAVYLCASSLGGDSYEQYFGPGTRLTVT.

The genes are TRBV6-1 and TRBJ1-5; no definite D call. CDR1 and CDR2 (germline): MNHNS, SASEGT. The CDR3 is 12 residues long. The V gene lost 6 bases and the J gene lost 4 bases, with 7 bases spanning the gap. CDR3 sequence reads: CASSGGNQPQHF. CDR3 DNA: TGTGCCAGCAGCGGCGGGAATCAGCCCCAGCATTTT.

The chain's CDR3 is CAISEGSGGLTNTGELFF. The CDR3 region has the DNA TGTGCCATCAGTGAGGGGAGCGGGGGGCTTACGAACACCGGGGAGCTGTTTTTT. The chain links TRBV10-3 to TRBJ2-2, with 9 bases that match TRBD2. The CDR3 covers 18 residues. The germline V gene has CDR1 ENHRY and CDR2 SYGVKD. Trimming took 2 bases from V and 0 from J; bases not matched to a gene: 7.

This clone was detected only once. The rearrangement links TRBV27 to TRBJ2-1; D may be TRBD1 (6 bases). The length of the CDR3 is 13 residues. The V gene lost 3 bases and the J gene lost 7 bases, with 10 bases spanning the gap. The germline V gene encodes CDR1 MNHEY and CDR2 SMNVEV (reference sequence). CDR3 bases: TGTGCCAGCAGTTTGCCAGGGGAAAATGAGCAGTTCTTC. It translates to CASSLPGENEQFF.

The rearrangement joins TRBV4-2 to TRBJ2-3; 10 nucleotides agree with TRBD2. Germline CDR1 LGHNA, CDR2 YNFKEQ. Unmatched junction bases numbered 7, after V lost 1 base and J lost 9 bases. The CDR3 runs to 15 residues. The CDR3 nucleotides read TGTGCCAGCAGCCAAGTGGGAGGGACTAGCGAGACGCAGTATTTT. This gives the protein CASSQVGGTSETQYF.

The chain is built from TRBV7-9 and TRBJ1-2, with a possible D match to TRBD1 (5 bases). CDR1 SEHNR and CDR2 FQNEAQ come from the germline V gene (reference sequence). CDR3 length equals 13 residues. Trimming cost V 1 base and J 8 bases, with 11 bases left between them. This CDR3 is CASSLVQVYGYTF. As DNA, the CDR3 is TGTGCCAGCAGCTTAGTACAGGTCTACGGCTACACCTTC.

The CDR3 DNA is TGTGCCAGCAGTTACTCGACCGGGACAGGCCAAGGGACCATATATTTT. Translating it yields CASSYSTGTGQGTIYF. The V call is TRBV6-6, the J call TRBJ1-3; TRBD1 agrees at 8 bases. Germline trimming cut 0 bases from V and 10 bases from J; bases unmatched to any gene: 11. This CDR3 spans 16 amino acids. Germline V lookup: CDR1 MNHNY, CDR2 SVGAGI (reference sequence).

The chain joins TRBV18 to TRBJ1-5, with D unclear. V was trimmed by 3 bases and J by 3 bases, leaving 15 bases between them. Germline CDR1 reads KGHSH; CDR2 reads LQKENI. The CDR3 covers 16 residues. The CDR3 loop is CASSPSSGSTNQPQHF. Written as DNA, the CDR3 is TGTGCCAGCTCACCTTCCTCCGGGTCGACCAATCAGCCCCAGCATTTT.

The chain couples TRBV21-1 to TRBJ1-2; TRBD1, the D gene given by the table, was not confirmed from the DNA. TRBV21-1 has pseudogene status. This CDR3 region has 15 residues. CDR3: CASSINPTTIYGYTF. CDR3 in DNA: TGTGCCAGCAGCATCAACCCCACCACAATATATGGCTACACCTTC.

The CDR3 nucleotides are TGTGCCAGCAGCCCGGGACTAGCGGGGGGGTCCGATACGCAGTATTTT. Protein product: CASSPGLAGGSDTQYF. This chain links TRBV11-2 with TRBJ2-3, with 16 bases matching TRBD2. Germline lookup yields CDR1 SGHAT and CDR2 FQNNGV. There are 16 residues in the CDR3. Trimming at V came to 5 bases and at J to 6 bases, leaving 5 bases not matched to a gene.

The chain recombines TRBV5-4 with TRBJ1-4; unclear D gene. Trimming took 0 bases from V and 0 from J, leaving 9 bases between them. The CDR3 is made up of 16 amino acids. From germline, CDR1 is SGHNT and CDR2 YYREEE (reference sequence). This CDR3 reads CASSLAPPATNEKLFF. CDR3 DNA: TGTGCCAGCAGCTTGGCCCCACCAGCAACTAATGAAAAACTGTTTTTT.

The CDR3 coding sequence is TGTGCCAGCAGCCGAGCTAGGACAGAACTTGGCGGCTACACCTTC. Its translation is CASSRARTELGGYTF. The J gene is TRBJ1-2, the V gene TRBV28; a weak D match, TRBD1 (6 bases). The germline V and J ends were trimmed by 6 bases and 8 bases, with 22 bases remaining between them. The germline CDR1 and CDR2 sequences are MDHEN and SYDVKM. The CDR3 length is 15 residues.

The chain is built from TRBV18 and TRBJ2-7; D possibly corresponds to TRBD1 (6 bases). V was shortened by 0 bases and J by 1 base, with 10 bases between the two germline ends. This CDR3 spans 15 amino acids. Looked up from germline, CDR1 is KGHSH and CDR2 is LQKENI. The CDR3 is CASSPPGRGSYEQYF. CDR3 nucleotides: TGTGCCAGCTCACCACCGGGCAGGGGTTCCTACGAGCAGTACTTC.

This clone showed up just once. The rearrangement links TRBV14 to TRBJ1-3; D call uncertain. The V and J ends lost 2 bases and 3 bases respectively, with 8 bases between them. Germline-derived CDR1 and CDR2 are SGHDN and FVKESK. This CDR3 comprises 14 residues. The CDR3 here is CASSQSEGGNTIYF. The CDR3 region has the DNA TGTGCCAGCAGCCAATCAGAGGGTGGAAACACCATATATTTT.

The rearrangement joins TRBV28 to TRBJ2-1, with 10 bases that match TRBD1. Germline loops: CDR1 MDHEN, CDR2 SYDVKM. The CDR3 length is 15 residues. J gave up 5 bases and V 5 bases, and 6 bases lay outside the gene matches. The CDR3 nucleotides are TGTGCCAGCAGTACAGCCGGGACAGGGGACAATGAGCAGTTCTTC. Translated: CASSTAGTGDNEQFF.

The chain carries TRBV6-6 and TRBJ2-7; no reliable D call. Trimming pared 5 bases from V and 0 bases from J, leaving 14 bases between. The germline V gene encodes CDR1 MNHNY and CDR2 SVGAGI (reference sequence). CDR3 length equals 15 residues. The CDR3 region is CASSKAGESSYEQYF. For the CDR3, the DNA is TGTGCCAGCAGTAAAGCAGGCGAAAGCTCCTACGAGCAGTACTTC.